This T cell receptor (beta chain) was captured by sequencing in a study of control samples from healthy donors and cancer patients. With V trimmed by 0 bases and J by 7 bases, 13 bases remained unmatched. Germline CDR1 is SGHRS and CDR2 is YFSETQ. This CDR3 is built from 16 residues. Here immunoSEQ multiplex PCR was the method, and the copy in TCRdb shows in-frame clones only, minus some. The table records under 450,000 clones, 75% to 95% of them present only once. The gene calls are TRBV5-1 and TRBJ2-7; 7 positions agree with TRBD2. Sequencing was performed on PBMCs. This receptor was identified in a man aged 35-49 years with head and neck cancer. DNA of the CDR3: TGCGCCAGCAGCTTGGGGCTGCGTGGGGGGGTTTTTGAGCAGTACTTC. Its protein product is CASSLGLRGGVFEQYF.